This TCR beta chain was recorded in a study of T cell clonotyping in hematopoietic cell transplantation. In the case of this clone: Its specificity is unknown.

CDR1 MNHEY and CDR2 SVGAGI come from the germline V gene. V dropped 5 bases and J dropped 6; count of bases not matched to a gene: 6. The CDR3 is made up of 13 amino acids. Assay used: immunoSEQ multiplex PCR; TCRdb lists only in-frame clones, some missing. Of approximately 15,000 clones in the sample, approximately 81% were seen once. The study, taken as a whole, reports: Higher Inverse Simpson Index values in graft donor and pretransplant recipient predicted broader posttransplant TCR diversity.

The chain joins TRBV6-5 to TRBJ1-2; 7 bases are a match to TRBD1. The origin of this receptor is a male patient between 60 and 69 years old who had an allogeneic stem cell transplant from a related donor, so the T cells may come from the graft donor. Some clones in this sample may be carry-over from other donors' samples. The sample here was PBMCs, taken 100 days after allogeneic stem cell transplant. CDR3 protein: CASSTTGLDGYTF. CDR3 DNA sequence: TGTGCCAGCAGTACGACAGGGTTGGATGGCTACACCTTC.